This entry lists 18 T cell receptor beta chains sequenced from one sample in a study of T cell repertoires in cytomegalovirus infection (dated by TCRdb to the late 2010s). Reads for this sample came from an Illumina HiSeq 1500. TCRdb cleaned the public reads at Q25 with fastp, built clones with MiXCR and kept in-frame beta chains. Entries that share a CDR3 protein sequence are merged under the most common genes and DNA. The table for this sample lists nearly 550,000 distinct CDR3 sequences; 15% to 20% of them were counted only once. The ten largest clones take up approximately 24% of the sample. Sequencing was performed on CD8+ T cells from PBMCs. Receptor source: a human donor in good health (CMV status not recorded). Some clones in this sample may be carry-over from other donors' samples.

This clonotype showed up many times. The chain links TRBV7-9 to TRBJ2-1; TRBD2 aligns across 9 bases. The CDR3 spans 17 residues. Germline trimming cut 5 bases from V and 5 bases from J; bases unmatched to any gene: 13. Germline CDR1 SEHNR, CDR2 FQNEAQ (reference sequence). This CDR3 reads CASSTRLGGRADNEQFF. CDR3 sequence (DNA): TGTGCCAGCAGCACCCGCCTGGGCGGGAGGGCCGACAATGAGCAGTTCTTC.

The chain employs TRBV6-1 and TRBJ2-1, with TRBD1 identical over 9 bases. The V gene's germline CDR1 is MNHNS and CDR2 SASEGT. The CDR3 covers 16 residues. V trimming: 7 bases; J trimming: 1 base; junction bases outside the gene matches: 8. The CDR3, as DNA: TGTGCCAGCACTTGGACAGGGGCGAATTCCTACAATGAGCAGTTCTTC. Amino acids: CASTWTGANSYNEQFF.

This clonotype was seen a few times. CDR3 bases: TGTGCCAGTAGTCAGGGGAATTTTGAGGGGGTTGATCAGCCCCAGCATTTT. It is translated as CASSQGNFEGVDQPQHF. The rearrangement uses TRBV19 and TRBJ1-5; TRBD1 might be the D (6 bases). The CDR3 extends over 17 amino acids. The V gene lost 5 bases and the J gene lost 5 bases, with 22 bases spanning the gap. CDR1 and CDR2 (germline): LNHDA, SQIVND (reference sequence).

Ten or more counts support this clonotype. The rearrangement links TRBV11-2 to TRBJ1-3; D might be TRBD1 (5 bases). This CDR3 has 14 amino acids. The germline gives CDR1 SGHAT, CDR2 FQNNGV. Deletions cut 5 bases from V and 4 bases from J, with 12 bases between. This chain's CDR3 is CASSLRVRGNTIYF. The DNA for the CDR3 is TGTGCCAGCAGCCTCAGGGTTAGAGGAAACACCATATATTTT.

At least ten counts were recorded for this clonotype. V usage is TRBV10-3 and J usage is TRBJ2-2; 7 bases agree with TRBD1. The V gene's germline CDR1 is ENHRY and CDR2 SYGVKD. The trim removed 3 bases at V and 1 base at J, leaving 2 bases unmatched. This CDR3 has 15 amino acids. CDR3 in amino acids: CAISEGTVNTGELFF. The CDR3 bases are TGTGCCATCAGTGAAGGGACAGTGAACACCGGGGAGCTGTTTTTT.

About this clonotype: This may come from a read error, since a much larger clone is one base off. CDR3 sequence reads: CDSSLALGTEAFF. The CDR3 DNA sequence: TGTGACAGCAGCTTAGCCTTGGGCACTGAAGCTTTCTTT. The chain employs TRBV5-6 and TRBJ1-1; unclear D gene. Germline values: CDR1 SGHDT, CDR2 YYEEEE. The CDR3 runs 13 residues.

This clonotype was counted many times. The V gene is TRBV5-1, the J gene TRBJ2-1, with 9 bases fitting TRBD2. V dropped 3 bases and J dropped 4; count of bases not matched to a gene: 5. This CDR3 contains 15 residues. CDR1 is SGHRS and CDR2 is YFSETQ in the germline V gene. The CDR3 region is CASSSLAGEYNEQFF. CDR3 DNA sequence: TGCGCCAGCAGCTCGTTAGCGGGAGAATACAATGAGCAGTTCTTC. Together with reference TRBV5-1 and TRBJ2-1, the CDR3 gives the full variable domain: KAGVTQTPRYLIKTRGQQVTLSCSPISGHRSVSWYQQTPGQGLQFLFEYFSETQRNKGNFPGRFSGRQFSNSRSEMNVSTLELGDSALYLCASSSLAGEYNEQFFGPGTRLTVL.

This sequence joins TRBV11-2 and TRBJ1-1, with D maybe TRBD1 (5 bases). Trimming took 2 bases from V and 3 from J, leaving 22 bases between them. CDR1 is SGHAT, CDR2 FQNNGV, per germline. This CDR3 comprises 18 residues. The CDR3 is CASSLWAHRQQGDTEAFF. CDR3 DNA: TGTGCCAGCAGCTTATGGGCCCATCGTCAGCAGGGAGACACTGAAGCTTTCTTT.

Ten or more counts support this clonotype. The V call is TRBV19, the J call TRBJ2-1; 7 bases are shared with TRBD2. Germline-derived CDR1 and CDR2 are LNHDA and SQIVND (reference sequence). The CDR3 loop spans 17 amino acids. Trimming took 0 bases from V and 2 from J; bases not matched to a gene: 7. The CDR3 loop is CASSIDFRGVTYNEQFF. CDR3 DNA: TGTGCCAGTAGTATAGATTTCCGGGGGGTGACCTACAATGAGCAGTTCTTC.

This clonotype has at least ten counts. The chain carries TRBV14 and TRBJ2-7; D remains ambiguous. CDR3 length equals 15 residues. Trimming removed 4 bases from V and 1 base from J, with 14 bases in between. CDR1 is SGHDN and CDR2 is FVKESK in the germline V gene. The CDR3 region has the DNA TGTGCCAGCAGCCCGACTTTCGACCCTTCCTACGAGCAGTACTTC. This encodes CASSPTFDPSYEQYF.

This clonotype was counted ten times or more. The V call is TRBV6-2 or TRBV6-3, the J call TRBJ2-2, with D tentatively TRBD1 (5 bases). This CDR3 is 14 amino acids long. V lost 8 bases and J 6 bases, leaving 16 bases between the germline ends. Per the germline V gene, CDR1 is MNHEY and CDR2 is SVGEGT. The chain's CDR3 is CASLTDLVPGELFF. The CDR3 nucleotides read TGTGCCAGCCTGACAGACTTAGTCCCCGGGGAGCTGTTTTTT.

This clonotype was observed many times. The CDR3 protein is CASSLASGLDEQYF. CDR3 bases: TGTGCCAGCAGTTTGGCTAGCGGGTTGGACGAGCAGTACTTC. The chain couples TRBV28 to TRBJ2-7, with 8 bases fitting TRBD2. This CDR3 region has 14 residues. The V gene end was trimmed by 3 bases and the J gene end by 5 bases; junction bases not matched to a gene: 6. CDR1 is MDHEN, CDR2 SYDVKM, per germline. Full variable domain (remainder filled in from reference TRBV28 and TRBJ2-7): DVKVTQSSRYLVKRTGEKVFLECVQDMDHENMFWYRQDPGLGLRLIYFSYDVKMKEKGDIPEGYSVSREKKERFSLILESASTNQTSMYLCASSLASGLDEQYFGPGTRLTVT.

This clonotype has just a few counts. The chain couples TRBV4-2 to TRBJ2-1, with unresolved D. Germline V gene data show CDR1 as LGHNA and CDR2 as YNFKEQ. V lost 0 bases, J lost 9 bases, and 15 bases lay in between. There are 15 residues in the CDR3. The CDR3 region is CASSQDLLSLPEQFF. The CDR3, as DNA: TGTGCCAGCAGCCAAGACCTACTCTCCCTCCCTGAGCAGTTCTTC.

This clonotype turned up a few times. One end of the junction does not line up with germline, which may come from a read error. The chain combines TRBV19 with TRBJ2-1, with 9 bases matching TRBD1. CDR1 and CDR2 from the germline V gene are LNHDA and SQIVND (reference sequence). This CDR3 region has 15 residues. This CDR3 reads CVSSVGQGFYNEQFF. The CDR3 DNA sequence: TGTGTCAGTAGTGTAGGACAGGGGTTCTACAATGAGCAGTTCTTC.

This clonotype was observed a handful of times. This chain joins TRBV19 and TRBJ1-3; no definite D call. The germline CDR1 and CDR2 sequences are LNHDA and SQIVND (reference sequence). The CDR3 is made up of 16 amino acids. Trimming left V 9 bases short and J 0 bases short, with 18 bases between. Written as DNA, the CDR3 is TGTGCCAGCGACGGCCTCGGACGGATCTCTGGAAACACCATATATTTT. It yields the protein CASDGLGRISGNTIYF.

This clonotype was observed many times. V gene TRBV6-5 combines with J gene TRBJ1-1; D is unclear. Germline V lookup: CDR1 MNHEY, CDR2 SVGAGI. Deletions cut 0 bases from V and 1 base from J, with 6 bases between. The CDR3 contains 14 residues. CDR3 loop: CASSYSGTNTEAFF. In DNA form, the CDR3 reads TGTGCCAGCAGTTACTCAGGCACGAACACTGAAGCTTTCTTT.

A few counts support this clonotype. The chain joins TRBV5-1 to TRBJ2-7; D gene unclear. CDR3 length equals 15 residues. V shed 4 bases and J shed 5 bases, with 19 bases lying between them. Germline V gene data show CDR1 as SGHRS and CDR2 as YFSETQ. The CDR3 DNA reads as TGCGCCAGCAGCCCCGGGTCGGGCAGGTTGGACGAGCAGTACTTC. Amino acids: CASSPGSGRLDEQYF.

Details on this clonotype: A much more abundant neighbour one base away suggests this may be a read error. Without the conserved terminal phenylalanine or tryptophan, this CDR3 likely stems from a read error. The chain recombines TRBV6-5 with TRBJ1-2; tentative D call: TRBD1 (5 bases). Trimming removed 5 bases from V and 4 bases from J, with 14 bases in between. The CDR3 sequence is 14 residues long. CDR1 MNHEY and CDR2 SVGAGI come from the germline V gene. The CDR3: CASSNLDSTYGYTL. CDR3 nucleotides: TGTGCCAGCAGTAACCTCGACAGTACCTATGGCTACACCTTA.